A single TCR beta chain is shown here with its context. What it recognizes is unknown. Between the trimmed V and J ends, which lost 3 bases and 4 bases, there was a span of 16 bases. The CDR3 spans 16 residues. CDR1 is LNHDA and CDR2 is SQIVND in the germline V gene (reference sequence). The entry originates in a study of PD-1 blockade in classical Hodgkin lymphoma. General study points: Exclusion was applied to patients who started nivolumab under 1 year after ASCT. Sources of repertoire differences remain undefined, possibly disease activity or prior therapy.

Brentuximab vedotin exposure varied among the patients, all of whom had relapsed after autologous stem cell transplantation. The data were produced by immunoSEQ multiplex PCR, yet TCRdb's version contains in-frame clones alone and is incomplete. The sample comprises about 18,000 clones, roughly 76% of which are singletons, and approximately 24% rests with the top ten. The TCR was taken from a human donor with classical Hodgkin lymphoma. J is TRBJ1-5 and V is TRBV19; D gene uncertain. This material consisted of peripheral blood mononuclear cells (PBMCs), taken at baseline. As DNA, the CDR3 is TGTGCCAGTAGTATCTCTGGGTTTGATGTTAATCAGCCCCAGCATTTT. Protein product: CASSISGFDVNQPQHF.